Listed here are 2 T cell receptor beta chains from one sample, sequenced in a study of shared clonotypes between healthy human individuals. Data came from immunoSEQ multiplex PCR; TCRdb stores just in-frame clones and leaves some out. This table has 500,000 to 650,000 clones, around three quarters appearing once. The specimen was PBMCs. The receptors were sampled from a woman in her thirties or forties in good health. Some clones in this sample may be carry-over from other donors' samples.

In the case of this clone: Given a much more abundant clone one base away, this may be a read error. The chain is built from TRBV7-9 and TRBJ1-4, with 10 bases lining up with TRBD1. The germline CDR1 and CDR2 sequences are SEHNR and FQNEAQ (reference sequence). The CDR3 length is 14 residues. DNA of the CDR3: TGTACCAGCAGCTCAGGACAGGGGGTTGAAAAACTGTTTTTT. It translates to CTSSSGQGVEKLFF.

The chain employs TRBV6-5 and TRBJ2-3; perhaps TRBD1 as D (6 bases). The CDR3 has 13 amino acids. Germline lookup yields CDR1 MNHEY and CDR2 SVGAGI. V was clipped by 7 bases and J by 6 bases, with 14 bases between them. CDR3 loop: CASTLGDTDTQYF. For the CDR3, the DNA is TGTGCCAGCACCCTAGGGGACACGGATACGCAGTATTTT.